What follows is one T cell receptor (beta chain) and its context. Its antigen is unknown. The donors (healthy individuals) were bone marrow donors. The PCR employed 60 Vbeta primers together with 13 Jbeta primers. Here immunoSEQ multiplex PCR was the method, and the copy in TCRdb shows in-frame clones only, minus some. The sample carries around 97,000 clones, about three quarters recorded once. The CDR3 is 16 amino acids. Trimming cost V 3 bases and J 4 bases; bases outside gene matches: 9. Per the germline V gene, CDR1 is SGHRS and CDR2 is YFSETQ. The data originate from a study of cytomegalovirus exposure and HLA in healthy donors. For the study at large: Inside one of the first data releases sat 85 million or so unique TCRs taken from HLA-typed donors. Most genotyped donors, 65% to 90% of about 430, had Caucasian-associated genetic ancestry.

Study-level results: In a later analysis, 15,000 to 20,000 TCR beta sequences were associated with HLA alleles at 0.05 false discovery rate.

The clonotype comes from a middle-aged man in good health and CMV-seronegative. The chain joins TRBV5-1 to TRBJ2-3; TRBD2 aligns across 9 bases. Sequencing was done on a sample of PBMCs. The CDR3 DNA is TGCGCCAGCAGCTCGACCCCTTTAGCGGGGGCAGATACGCAGTATTTT. As protein: CASSSTPLAGADTQYF.